What follows are 30 T cell receptor beta chains derived from one specimen sequenced in a study of blood T cells in healthy people across ages (dated by TCRdb to between 2014 and 2016). Library method: 5' RACE. For sequencing, an Illumina HiSeq 2500 was employed. A second PCR of roughly 6 to 12 cycles was run with a J-beta primer mix and a sample-barcoded 5' primer. Using fastp at Q25 and MiXCR, TCRdb reprocessed the public reads and kept productive beta chains. Duplicate CDR3 protein sequences are folded into a single record with the most common DNA and genes. Counted in this sample were 850,000 to 950,000 distinct CDR3 sequences; 25% to 35% of them appeared once. The top ten constitute 17% of the sample. Sequencing was done on a sample of blood. Every receptor here comes from a woman over 75 in good health.

This clonotype was observed at least ten times. CDR3 in amino acids: CASSLSWLRDRNSYEQYF. CDR3 coding DNA: TGTGCCAGCAGCTTATCATGGCTTCGGGACAGGAATTCCTACGAGCAGTACTTC. J is TRBJ2-7 and V is TRBV7-2; 8 nucleotides match TRBD1. Losses at the gene ends were 2 bases for V and 1 base for J; bases not matched to a gene: 13. The CDR3 covers 18 residues. Germline CDR1 reads SGHTA; CDR2 reads FQGNSA.

The rearrangement joins TRBV7-2 to TRBJ2-5; weak D call: TRBD2 (5 bases). The CDR3 covers 13 residues. Germline values: CDR1 SGHTA, CDR2 FQGNSA. V was clipped by 4 bases and J by 4 bases, with 10 bases between them. The CDR3 region is CASSSYEGETQYF. The CDR3 region has the DNA TGTGCCAGCAGCTCCTACGAGGGAGAGACCCAGTACTTC. Full variable domain (outside the CDR3, taken from reference TRBV7-2 and TRBJ2-5): GAGVSQSPSNKVTEKGKDVELRCDPISGHTALYWYRQSLGQGLEFLIYFQGNSAPDKSGLPSDRFSAERTGGSVSTLTIQRTQQEDSAVYLCASSSYEGETQYFGPGTRLLVL.

There are many counts of this clonotype. One junction end disagrees with the germline gene, perhaps due to a read error. The genes are TRBV7-2 and TRBJ2-5, with 9 bases identical to TRBD2. The germline gives CDR1 SGHTA, CDR2 FQGNSA. CDR3 size: 13 residues. CDR3: CASSVAGVETQYF. DNA of the CDR3: TGTGCCAGCAGCGTAGCGGGGGTGGAGACCCAGTACTTC.

This clonotype occurred many times. This rearrangement joins TRBV5-6 to TRBJ2-5, with a possible D match to TRBD2 (6 bases). Deletions cut 1 base from V and 1 base from J, with 14 bases between. This CDR3 has 16 amino acids. Germline V gene data show CDR1 as SGHDT and CDR2 as YYEEEE. CDR3 sequence reads: CASSLLISGSQETQYF. The CDR3 DNA sequence: TGTGCCAGCAGCTTGTTGATTTCCGGGAGCCAAGAGACCCAGTACTTC.

The chain carries TRBV7-8 and TRBJ1-2; 7 bases fit TRBD1. The CDR3 spans 14 residues. V was clipped by 5 bases and J by 7 bases; unmatched bases: 10. Germline V gene sequence: CDR1 SGHVS, CDR2 FQNEAQ. CDR3 DNA sequence: TGTGCCAGCAGCCGAGGGACAGTCTCTTTTGGCTACACCTTC. Encoded protein: CASSRGTVSFGYTF.

The V gene is TRBV2, the J gene TRBJ1-4, with 7 bases matching TRBD1. CDR1 and CDR2 (germline): SNHLY, FYNNEI. CDR3 size: 14 residues. This CDR3 reads CATTEGATAEKLFF. CDR3 DNA: TGTGCAACTACAGAGGGGGCGACCGCTGAAAAACTGTTTTTT.

This clonotype was picked up one time. The chain is built from TRBV3-1 and TRBJ1-1, with D tentatively TRBD1 (6 bases). CDR3 length equals 16 residues. V was pared by 0 bases and J by 4 bases, with 15 bases between. From germline, CDR1 is LGHDT and CDR2 YNNKEL (reference sequence). CDR3 region: CASSQESCRGSTEAFF. The CDR3 nucleotides read TGTGCCAGCAGCCAAGAATCCTGCAGGGGTTCCACTGAAGCTTTCTTT.

This clonotype occurred many times. CDR3 amino acids: CASSQDPGVGTYEQYF. The DNA of the CDR3 is TGCGCCAGCAGCCAAGATCCGGGAGTAGGTACCTACGAGCAGTACTTC. This chain joins TRBV4-3 and TRBJ2-7, with a tentative D call TRBD2 (6 bases). The germline gives CDR1 LGHNA, CDR2 YSLEER. This CDR3 has 16 amino acids. V was pared by 0 bases and J by 2 bases, with 14 bases between.

For the CDR3, the DNA is TGCGCCAGCAGCCGGGACAGGGCGGCTGAAGCTTTCTTT. Its translation: CASSRDRAAEAFF. The chain employs TRBV4-1 and TRBJ1-1; the match to TRBD1 covers 9 bases. Germline V gene data show CDR1 as MGHRA and CDR2 as YSYEKL. The CDR3 runs 13 residues. J lost 6 bases, V lost 4 bases, and 3 bases had no gene match.

This clonotype was counted only a few times. This chain joins TRBV6-2 or TRBV6-3 and TRBJ2-1, with TRBD2 as a possible D gene (6 bases). V shed 3 bases and J shed 13 bases, with 25 bases lying between them. This CDR3 is 16 amino acids long. Germline V CDR1 and CDR2: MNHEY, SVGEGT. Here the CDR3 reads CASSYAAGLLQETQFF. The CDR3 DNA reads TGTGCCAGCAGTTATGCCGCAGGACTACTCCAAGAGACCCAGTTCTTC.

V usage is TRBV5-1 and J usage is TRBJ2-1; D ambiguous. The CDR3 sequence is 13 residues long. Germline CDR1 reads SGHRS; CDR2 reads YFSETQ. V dropped 0 bases and J dropped 5 bases, with 6 bases sitting between them. CDR3 sequence reads: CASSLDVNNEQFF. The CDR3 DNA reads as TGCGCCAGCAGCTTGGACGTCAACAATGAGCAGTTCTTC. Looking up the rest from reference TRBV5-1 and TRBJ2-1 gives the full variable domain: KAGVTQTPRYLIKTRGQQVTLSCSPISGHRSVSWYQQTPGQGLQFLFEYFSETQRNKGNFPGRFSGRQFSNSRSEMNVSTLELGDSALYLCASSLDVNNEQFFGPGTRLTVL.

This clonotype was counted ten times or more. The J gene is TRBJ2-7, the V gene TRBV7-9; D ambiguous. Germline V gene data show CDR1 as SEHNR and CDR2 as FQNEAQ (reference sequence). This CDR3 has 12 residues. V was clipped by 6 bases and J by 2 bases, with 8 bases between them. The CDR3 DNA follows: TGTGCCAGCAGTAAGAACACCTACGAGCAGTACTTC. It specifies CASSKNTYEQYF.

The CDR3 region is CALWSGGGGHTDTQYF. Written as DNA, the CDR3 is TGTGCCTTATGGAGTGGAGGGGGTGGACACACAGATACGCAGTATTTT. The chain uses TRBV30 and TRBJ2-3; D tentatively reads TRBD1 or TRBD2 (6 bases each). The germline V and J ends were trimmed by 7 bases and 2 bases, with 22 bases remaining between them. This CDR3 contains 16 residues. Germline V gene data show CDR1 as GTSNPN and CDR2 as SVGIG (reference sequence).

This clonotype was counted at least ten times. The chain combines TRBV9 with TRBJ2-1; TRBD1 matches at 8 bases. The CDR3 has 16 amino acids. Germline values: CDR1 SGDLS, CDR2 YYNGEE. V was pared by 4 bases and J by 0 bases, with 6 bases of the junction left unmatched. CDR3 in DNA: TGTGCCAGCAGCCCGACACAGGGGGACTCCTACAATGAGCAGTTCTTC. This translates into CASSPTQGDSYNEQFF.

With respect to this clonotype: A read error may account for a junction end that differs from germline. This chain uses TRBV5-6 with TRBJ2-5; D is possibly TRBD1 or TRBD2 (5 bases each). Germline-derived CDR1 and CDR2 are SGHDT and YYEEEE. This CDR3 spans 14 amino acids. The CDR3 DNA reads TGTGCCAGCAGCTTGCAGGGTACTAGAGAGGCCCAGTACTTC. It yields the protein CASSLQGTREAQYF. The variable domain in full, completed from reference TRBV5-6 and TRBJ2-5, reads DAGVTQSPTHLIKTRGQQVTLRCSPKSGHDTVSWYQQALGQGPQFIFQYYEEEERQRGNFPDRFSGHQFPNYSSELNVNALLLGDSALYLCASSLQGTREAQYFGPGTRLLVL.

Regarding this clonotype: A read error may explain this, as a much larger clone is one base away. Here the CDR3 reads CSAPGSSSADTQYF. CDR3 DNA: TGCAGTGCCCCAGGGAGTTCTAGCGCAGATACGCAGTATTTT. The chain employs TRBV20-1 and TRBJ2-3; perhaps TRBD2 as D (6 bases). V shed 6 bases and J shed 4 bases, with 17 bases lying between them. Per the germline V gene, CDR1 is DFQATT and CDR2 is SNEGSKA (reference sequence). The CDR3 totals 14 residues.

On this clonotype itself: The junction departs from germline at one end; a sequencing error may be responsible. The V call is TRBV25-1, the J call TRBJ1-2, with 11 bases matching TRBD1. Germline values: CDR1 MGHDK, CDR2 SYGVNS. The CDR3 sequence is 17 residues long. The CDR3 protein is CANSEWDRGGTNYGYTF. DNA of the CDR3: TGTGCCAACAGTGAATGGGACAGGGGGGGAACTAACTATGGCTACACCTTC.

The chain couples TRBV7-2 to TRBJ2-3; 7 nucleotides agree with TRBD2. Unmatched junction bases numbered 7, after V lost 3 bases and J lost 10 bases. The germline V gene encodes CDR1 SGHTA and CDR2 FQGNSA. This CDR3 is built from 13 residues. The CDR3 DNA is TGTGCCAGCAGCTTGGGGGGGGTTGATGCGCAGTATTTT. This gives the protein CASSLGGVDAQYF. Supplemented by reference TRBV7-2 and TRBJ2-3, the full variable domain reads GAGVSQSPSNKVTEKGKDVELRCDPISGHTALYWYRQSLGQGLEFLIYFQGNSAPDKSGLPSDRFSAERTGGSVSTLTIQRTQQEDSAVYLCASSLGGVDAQYFGPGTRLTVL.

Remarks on this clonotype: A much bigger clone sits one base away, suggesting this may be a read error. J is TRBJ2-4 and V is TRBV6-5; 8 nucleotides agree with TRBD1. The CDR3 runs to 16 residues. The V gene end was trimmed by 7 bases and the J gene end by 3 bases; junction bases not matched to a gene: 11. Germline V CDR1 and CDR2: MNHEY, SVGAGI. The CDR3 here is CASNVGQGTFKNIQYF. DNA of the CDR3: TGTGCCAGCAATGTAGGACAGGGAACCTTCAAAAACATTCAGTACTTC.

This clonotype was observed a few times. The J gene is TRBJ2-3, the V gene TRBV4-2, with TRBD2 matching over 9 bases. Germline lookup yields CDR1 LGHNA and CDR2 YNFKEQ. V lost 1 base and J lost 1; bases outside the gene matches: 9. The CDR3 length is 18 residues. The chain's CDR3 is CASSQAGSGGRGTDTQYF. For the CDR3, the DNA is TGTGCCAGCAGCCAAGCGGGTAGCGGGGGCCGCGGCACAGATACGCAGTATTTT.

This clonotype was recorded at least ten times. V and J are TRBV5-6 and TRBJ1-2; D unclear. Germline loops: CDR1 SGHDT, CDR2 YYEEEE. This CDR3 is built from 13 residues. Trimming shortened V by 4 bases and J by 2 bases, and 9 bases separated the two germline ends. The CDR3 here is CASSHDTNYGYTF. The CDR3 nucleotides read TGTGCCAGCAGCCACGATACGAACTATGGCTACACCTTC.

V and J are TRBV12-3 or TRBV12-4 and TRBJ1-3; 9 nucleotides agree with TRBD1. The length of the CDR3 is 15 residues. J gave up 8 bases and V 6 bases, and 11 bases lay outside the gene matches. The CDR3 DNA follows: TGTGCCAGCAGCCCCGGGACAGGGTCCGTGTACACCATATATTTT. It is translated as CASSPGTGSVYTIYF.

This clonotype was seen ten or more times. The chain uses TRBV6-2 or TRBV6-3 and TRBJ2-7, with a weak D call TRBD2 (5 bases). This CDR3 has 13 residues. Trimming removed 5 bases from V and 9 bases from J, with 17 bases in between. Germline-derived CDR1 and CDR2 are MNHEY and SVGEGT. The CDR3 nucleotides read TGTGCCAGCAGTCTCCTGACGGTCAGCGGGCAGTACTTC. It specifies CASSLLTVSGQYF.

The rearrangement joins TRBV12-3 or TRBV12-4 to TRBJ1-2; D is perhaps TRBD1 (5 bases). The CDR3 totals 15 residues. The V and J ends lost 7 bases and 5 bases respectively, with 20 bases between them. DNA for the CDR3: TGTGCCAGCACCGGGACCCCAAACAGGCCTTATGGCTACACCTTC. As protein: CASTGTPNRPYGYTF.

This clonotype was picked up one time. This chain joins TRBV29-1 and TRBJ2-3; TRBD2 agrees at 7 bases. CDR1 and CDR2 (germline): SQVTM, ANQGSEA. The CDR3 covers 15 residues. Trimming at V came to 4 bases and at J to 0 bases, leaving 7 bases not matched to a gene. This CDR3 reads CSVGPSGASTDTQYF. CDR3 coding DNA: TGCAGCGTTGGACCGAGCGGGGCGAGCACAGATACGCAGTATTTT.

This clonotype was observed at least ten times. The chain couples TRBV7-2 to TRBJ1-1; no definite D call. The germline V gene has CDR1 SGHTA and CDR2 FQGNSA. The V and J ends lost 5 bases and 3 bases respectively, with 10 bases between them. The CDR3 runs to 13 residues. CDR3 in amino acids: CASSDNHDTEAFF. The CDR3 bases are TGTGCCAGCAGCGACAATCACGACACTGAAGCTTTCTTT.

Details on this clonotype: The junction departs from germline at one end; a sequencing error may be responsible. The chain links TRBV12-3 or TRBV12-4 to TRBJ2-3; D is unresolved. The CDR3 is made up of 13 amino acids. The CDR3 region is CASSLGPTDAQYF. The CDR3 nucleotides read TGTGCCAGCAGTTTAGGGCCAACAGATGCGCAGTATTTT.

This clonotype appeared many times. The chain carries TRBV11-2 and TRBJ2-1, with D perhaps TRBD2 (6 bases). The CDR3 totals 15 residues. Germline-derived CDR1 and CDR2 are SGHAT and FQNNGV. V lost 3 bases and J 2 bases, leaving 11 bases between the germline ends. CDR3 residues: CASSFGSRAYNEQFF. As DNA, the CDR3 is TGTGCCAGCAGCTTCGGGAGTCGGGCCTACAATGAGCAGTTCTTC.

This clonotype was seen ten or more times. J is TRBJ1-2 and V is TRBV7-9, with 7 bases matching TRBD1. This CDR3 spans 15 amino acids. Looked up from germline, CDR1 is SEHNR and CDR2 is FQNEAQ (reference sequence). J was trimmed by 2 bases and V by 5 bases; bases with no gene match: 8. The chain's CDR3 is CASSPRLTGNYGYTF. The CDR3 nucleotides are TGTGCCAGCAGCCCTCGTCTGACAGGGAACTATGGCTACACCTTC.

This clonotype was counted only a few times. The J gene is TRBJ1-1, the V gene TRBV6-5, with 11 bases that match TRBD1. V lost 2 bases, J lost 4 bases, and 9 bases stayed unmatched. The CDR3 spans 17 residues. Germline lookup yields CDR1 MNHEY and CDR2 SVGAGI. CDR3 nucleotides: TGTGCCAGCAGTTACGGTGGGACAGGGGGAATTTTCACTGAAGCTTTCTTT. Translating it yields CASSYGGTGGIFTEAFF.